This is a list of T cell receptor beta chains from one sample in a study of T cells in localized non-small cell lung cancer. The protocol was immunoSEQ multiplex PCR, while the TCRdb copy is restricted to in-frame clones and leaves out a portion. The sample records about 59,000 clones, approximately 89% being singletons. Sequencing was performed on peripheral blood, taken before any cancer treatment. Receptors were obtained from a man aged 40 to 70 with stage I lung adenocarcinoma. The CDR3 runs from the conserved cysteine through the conserved F or W. D genes are given only for firm matches. Expanded clones are given a class, and other clones once, few, many or no size at all.

j_call d_call clone_size v_call cdr3_aa cdr3_nt
TRBJ2-7 TRBD2 . TRBV27 CASSLTGGGEQYF TGTGCCAGCAGTTTGACGGGGGGGGGCGAGCAGTACTTC
TRBJ2-1 TRBD2 . TRBV5-1 CASSLTSGRGPYNEQFF TGCGCCAGCAGCTTGACTAGCGGGAGAGGTCCTTACAATGAGCAGTTCTTC
TRBJ2-6 . . TRBV5-1 CASKGLNPFGANVLTF TGCGCCAGCAAGGGGCTGAATCCCTTCGGGGCCAACGTCCTGACTTTC
TRBJ2-7 . . TRBV7-2 CASRGGAQGYEQYF TGTGCCAGCAGGGGGGGGGCCCAGGGCTACGAGCAGTACTTC
TRBJ2-7 TRBD1 . TRBV5-5 CASSAQGIHEQYF TGTGCCAGCAGCGCACAGGGGATCCACGAGCAGTACTTC
TRBJ2-7 . . TRBV2 CASRKSSYEQYF TGTGCCAGCAGGAAGAGCTCCTACGAGCAGTACTTC
TRBJ1-4 TRBD1 . TRBV28 CASSFLTGNNEKLFF TGTGCCAGCAGTTTCTTGACAGGGAATAATGAAAAACTGTTTTTT
TRBJ2-1 . . TRBV9 CASSVVGGAGNEQFF TGTGCCAGCAGCGTAGTGGGGGGAGCCGGGAATGAGCAGTTCTTC
TRBJ1-2 . . TRBV28 CASSLYPGDGYTF TGTGCCAGCAGCTTGTATCCAGGGGATGGCTACACCTTC
TRBJ2-7 TRBD1 . TRBV25-1 CASREGGQGFEQYF TGTGCCAGCAGGGAAGGTGGACAGGGGTTCGAGCAGTACTTC
TRBJ1-1 . once TRBV19 CASRPWGGTEAFF TGTGCCAGCCGCCCGTGGGGGGGAACTGAAGCTTTCTTT
TRBJ1-1 TRBD1 once TRBV30 CAYGGQGAMNTEAFF TGTGCTTACGGGGGACAGGGGGCAATGAACACTGAAGCTTTCTTT
TRBJ1-4 . . TRBV11-2 CASSLDGRVGEKLFF TGTGCCAGCAGCTTAGATGGCAGGGTGGGCGAAAAACTGTTTTTT
TRBJ2-2 TRBD1 . TRBV10-3 CAISEQLYSQGDSTGELFF TGTGCCATCAGTGAACAATTATATTCACAGGGGGATTCCACCGGGGAGCTGTTTTTT
TRBJ2-2 . . TRBV11-2 CASSLSDSLGELFF TGTGCCAGCAGCCTATCAGATTCACTCGGGGAGCTGTTTTTT
TRBJ1-5 . . TRBV7-9 CASGKRDQPQHF TGTGCCAGCGGCAAGAGGGATCAGCCCCAGCATTTT
TRBJ1-3 . . TRBV6-5 CASSYPRISGNTIYF TGTGCCAGCAGTTACCCCAGGATCTCTGGAAACACCATATATTTT
TRBJ2-7 TRBD1 few TRBV11-2 CASSLQLAPGGSEQYF TGTGCCAGCAGCTTACAACTGGCCCCAGGGGGCTCCGAGCAGTACTTC
TRBJ2-1 . . TRBV27 CASSSPGLNEQFF TGTGCCAGCAGTTCCCCGGGACTCAATGAGCAGTTCTTC
TRBJ2-5 TRBD2 . TRBV7-9 CASSPIGGRSGETQYF TGTGCCAGCAGCCCCATCGGCGGGAGGTCCGGAGAGACCCAGTACTTC
TRBJ2-7 . . TRBV11-3 CASSWGDGDYEQYF TGTGCCAGCAGCTGGGGGGACGGGGACTACGAGCAGTACTTC
TRBJ1-5 . once TRBV2 CASSESGRQPQHF TGTGCCAGCAGTGAGTCAGGGAGGCAGCCCCAGCATTTT
TRBJ1-4 . . TRBV5-4 CASSPATNEKLFF TGTGCCAGCAGCCCAGCAACTAATGAAAAACTGTTTTTT
TRBJ2-4 . few TRBV27 CASIPPNRNIQYF TGTGCCAGCATCCCCCCTAATCGCAACATTCAGTACTTC
TRBJ2-1 . many TRBV5-1 CASSLVSGVNNEQFF TGCGCCAGCAGCTTGGTTTCAGGGGTCAACAATGAGCAGTTCTTC
TRBJ2-5 TRBD1 . TRBV7-8 CASSLVGGGGETQYF TGTGCCAGCAGCTTAGTAGGGGGCGGCGGGGAGACCCAGTACTTC
TRBJ2-3 . . TRBV19 CASRAGEADTQYF TGTGCCAGTAGGGCAGGGGAAGCAGATACGCAGTATTTT
TRBJ1-2 . . TRBV28 CASSSPGTEDGYTF TGTGCCAGCAGTTCGCCCGGGACTGAGGATGGCTACACCTTC
TRBJ1-5 . . TRBV28 CASSPQGNYYQPQHF TGTGCCAGCAGTCCACAGGGAAACTATTATCAGCCCCAGCATTTT
TRBJ1-5 . . TRBV6-1 CASSVGGNQPQHF TGTGCCAGCAGTGTGGGCGGCAATCAGCCCCAGCATTTT
TRBJ1-1 . . TRBV10-3 CATQGDTEAFF TGTGCCACCCAGGGAGACACTGAAGCTTTCTTT
TRBJ1-2 . . TRBV10-3 CAISERGMGYGYTF TGTGCCATCAGTGAAAGGGGAATGGGCTATGGCTACACCTTC
TRBJ1-1 . . TRBV27 CASSVGNTEAFF TGTGCCAGCAGTGTGGGGAACACTGAAGCTTTCTTT
TRBJ2-1 . . TRBV19 CASSPAGEANEQFF TGTGCCAGTAGTCCCGCCGGGGAGGCCAATGAGCAGTTCTTC
TRBJ2-3 . . TRBV5-1 CASSGSTSTDTQYF TGCGCCAGCAGCGGATCGACTAGCACAGATACGCAGTATTTT
TRBJ2-7 TRBD2 . TRBV28 CASTTSGPPYEQYF TGTGCCAGCACGACTAGCGGGCCGCCCTACGAGCAGTACTTC
TRBJ2-7 . . TRBV6-5 CASSYSRVSSYEQYF TGTGCCAGCAGTTACTCGCGGGTCAGCTCCTACGAGCAGTACTTC
TRBJ2-7 TRBD1 . TRBV5-1 CASSTTGTGVEQYF TGCGCCAGCAGCACCACCGGGACAGGGGTCGAGCAGTACTTC
TRBJ2-1 TRBD2 once TRBV2 CARSRTSGATVYNEQFF TGTGCCAGATCACGGACTAGCGGGGCAACCGTCTACAATGAGCAGTTCTTC
TRBJ2-2 . few TRBV6-4 CASSATPGTGELFF TGTGCCAGCAGTGCGACCCCCGGCACCGGGGAGCTGTTTTTT
TRBJ2-5 TRBD2 . TRBV7-8 CASSLEVAGETQYF TGTGCCAGCAGCTTAGAGGTAGCGGGAGAGACCCAGTACTTC